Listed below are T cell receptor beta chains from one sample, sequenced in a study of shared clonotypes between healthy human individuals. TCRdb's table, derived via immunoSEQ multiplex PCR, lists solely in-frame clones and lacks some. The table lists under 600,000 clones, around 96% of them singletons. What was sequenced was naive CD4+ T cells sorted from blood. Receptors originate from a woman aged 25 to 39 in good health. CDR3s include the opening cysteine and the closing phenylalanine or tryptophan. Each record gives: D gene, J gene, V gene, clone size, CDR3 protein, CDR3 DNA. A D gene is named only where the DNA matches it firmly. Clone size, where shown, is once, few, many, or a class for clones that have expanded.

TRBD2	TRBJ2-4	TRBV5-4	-	CASSFGRGVAKNIQYF	TGTGCCAGCAGCTTCGGGAGGGGCGTAGCCAAAAACATTCAGTACTTC
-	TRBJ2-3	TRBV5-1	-	CASSLWDSRGPDTQYF	TGCGCCAGCAGCTTGTGGGATTCTAGGGGCCCCGATACGCAGTATTTT
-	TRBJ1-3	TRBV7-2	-	CASSPRTSGNTIYF	TGTGCCAGCAGCCCACGGACCTCTGGAAACACCATATATTTT
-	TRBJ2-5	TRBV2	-	CASSEGNQETQYF	TGTGCCAGCAGTGAAGGTAACCAAGAGACCCAGTACTTC
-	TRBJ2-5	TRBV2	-	CASSAATQSETQYF	TGTGCCAGCAGTGCAGCCACTCAGTCAGAGACCCAGTACTTC
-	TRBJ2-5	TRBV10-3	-	CAISEGETQYF	TGTGCCATCAGTGAAGGAGAGACCCAGTACTTC
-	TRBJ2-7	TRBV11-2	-	CASSLAGSYEQYF	TGTGCCAGCAGCTTAGCGGGCTCCTACGAGCAGTACTTC
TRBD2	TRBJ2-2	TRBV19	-	CASSKGLAGGLGTGELFF	TGTGCCAGTAGTAAGGGACTAGCGGGAGGTTTGGGCACCGGGGAGCTGTTTTTT
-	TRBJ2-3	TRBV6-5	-	CASSYEGTDTQYF	TGTGCCAGCAGTTATGAGGGGACAGATACGCAGTATTTT
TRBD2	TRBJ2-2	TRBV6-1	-	CASTGTSAHTGELFF	TGTGCCAGCACTGGGACTAGCGCACACACCGGGGAGCTGTTTTTT
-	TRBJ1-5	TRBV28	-	CASINPRRGANQPQHF	TGTGCCAGCATAAACCCCCGGCGGGGTGCCAATCAGCCCCAGCATTTT
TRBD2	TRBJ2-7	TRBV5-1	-	CASSILAGEPYEQYF	TGCGCCAGCAGCATATTAGCGGGCGAGCCCTACGAGCAGTACTTC
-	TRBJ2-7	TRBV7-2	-	CASMNRRGAHVEQYF	TGTGCCAGCATGAACCGCCGGGGCGCCCATGTGGAGCAGTACTTC
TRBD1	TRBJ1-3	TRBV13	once	CASSFGPQGSGNTIYF	TGTGCCAGCAGCTTCGGCCCACAGGGGAGTGGAAACACCATATATTTT
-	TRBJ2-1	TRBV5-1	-	CASSLGADNEQFF	TGCGCCAGCAGCTTAGGAGCGGACAATGAGCAGTTCTTC
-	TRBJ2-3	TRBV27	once	CASRSNSRPPPTDTQYF	TGTGCCAGCAGATCAAATAGCCGTCCCCCCCCCACAGATACGCAGTATTTT
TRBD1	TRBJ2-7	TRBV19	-	CASSWSPRTGVHEQYF	TGTGCCAGTAGTTGGTCCCCCCGGACAGGGGTCCACGAGCAGTACTTC
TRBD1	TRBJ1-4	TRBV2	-	CASSGGQDPNEKLFF	TGTGCCAGCAGTGGGGGACAGGACCCAAATGAAAAACTGTTTTTT
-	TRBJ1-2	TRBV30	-	CAWSYRDGYTF	TGTGCCTGGAGTTACAGGGATGGCTACACCTTC
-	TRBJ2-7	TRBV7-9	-	CASSSLGPTYEQYF	TGTGCCAGCAGCTCGCTCGGACCAACCTACGAGCAGTACTTC
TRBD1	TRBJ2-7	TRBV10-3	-	CATAPGGVDEQYF	TGTGCCACGGCACCAGGGGGCGTCGACGAGCAGTACTTC
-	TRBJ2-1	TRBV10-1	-	CASIRDKLRHDTVF	TGCGCCAGCATCCGGGACAAACTCCGCCATGACACGGTCTTC
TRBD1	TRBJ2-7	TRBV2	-	CASSAGTGVREQYF	TGTGCCAGCAGTGCCGGGACAGGAGTCCGCGAGCAGTACTTC
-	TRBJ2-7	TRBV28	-	CASGETSSGEQYF	TGTGCCAGCGGGGAAACCTCTTCAGGGGAGCAGTACTTC
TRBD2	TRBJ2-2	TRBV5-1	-	CASSFQRDGPGELFF	TGCGCCAGCAGCTTCCAGCGGGATGGCCCCGGGGAGCTGTTTTTT
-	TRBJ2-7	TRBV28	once	CASSFGPTEQYF	TGTGCCAGCAGTTTCGGGCCTACGGAGCAGTACTTC
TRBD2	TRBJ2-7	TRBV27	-	CASSLQSGRASYEQYF	TGTGCCAGCAGTCTTCAGAGCGGGAGGGCCTCCTACGAGCAGTACTTC
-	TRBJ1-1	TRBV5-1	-	CASSLVGGLMNTEAFF	TGCGCCAGCAGCTTGGTTGGGGGGCTGATGAACACTGAAGCTTTCTTT
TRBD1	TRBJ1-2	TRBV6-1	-	CASSDGTGDYGYTF	TGTGCCAGCAGTGACGGGACAGGGGACTATGGCTACACCTTC
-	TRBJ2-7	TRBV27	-	CASSPSLATYEQYF	TGTGCCAGCAGTCCCTCTCTAGCGACCTACGAGCAGTACTTC
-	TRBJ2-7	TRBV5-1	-	CASSPVATALTSYEQYF	TGCGCCAGCAGCCCCGTTGCGACCGCACTGACCTCCTACGAGCAGTACTTC
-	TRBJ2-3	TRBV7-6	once	CASSLGVAPTDTQYF	TGTGCCAGCAGCTTAGGGGTCGCCCCCACAGATACGCAGTATTTT
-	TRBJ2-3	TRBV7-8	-	CASSVSYRADSTHDTQYF	TGTGCCAGCAGCGTATCCTATCGTGCGGACTCTACCCACGATACGCAGTATTTT
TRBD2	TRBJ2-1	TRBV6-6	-	CASSYGLAGGIDEQFF	TGTGCCAGCAGTTACGGACTAGCGGGAGGAATCGATGAGCAGTTCTTC
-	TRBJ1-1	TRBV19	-	CASSRRGSNTEAFF	TGTGCCAGTAGTCGTCGAGGATCGAACACTGAAGCTTTCTTT
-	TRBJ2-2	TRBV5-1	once	CASRGGLDTGELFF	TGCGCCAGCAGGGGCGGGCTCGACACCGGGGAGCTGTTTTTT
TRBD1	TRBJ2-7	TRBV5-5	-	CASSLFSGQGAIEQYF	TGTGCCAGCAGCTTGTTCTCGGGACAGGGGGCAATCGAGCAGTACTTC
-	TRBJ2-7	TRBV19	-	CASSIDLFWQGQNEQYF	TGTGCCAGTAGTATAGATCTTTTCTGGCAGGGGCAGAACGAGCAGTACTTC
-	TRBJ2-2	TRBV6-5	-	CASNAQGTGELFF	TGTGCCAGCAACGCACAGGGAACCGGGGAGCTGTTTTTT
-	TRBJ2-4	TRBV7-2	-	CASSLGQPGLPLAKNIQYF	TGTGCCAGCAGCTTGGGTCAACCCGGATTACCTCTAGCCAAAAACATTCAGTACTTC
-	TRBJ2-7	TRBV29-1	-	CSAAGVRDGEQYF	TGCAGCGCCGCGGGCGTCAGGGATGGCGAGCAGTACTTC
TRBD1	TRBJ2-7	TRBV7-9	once	CASSSDRGAYEQYF	TGTGCCAGCAGCTCGGACAGGGGGGCCTACGAGCAGTACTTC
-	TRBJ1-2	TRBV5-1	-	CASSRDSSEGYTF	TGCGCCAGCAGCCGCGACAGCTCTGAAGGCTACACCTTC
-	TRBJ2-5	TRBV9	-	CASSRQETQYF	TGTGCCAGCAGCCGTCAAGAGACCCAGTACTTC
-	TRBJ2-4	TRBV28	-	CASSLSSTIAKNIQYF	TGTGCCAGCAGTTTATCGTCGACTATAGCCAAAAACATTCAGTACTTC
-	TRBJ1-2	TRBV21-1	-	CASIRQGGYGYTF	TGTGCCAGCATCAGACAGGGAGGCTATGGCTACACCTTC
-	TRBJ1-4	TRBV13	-	CASLMGIGEKLFF	TGTGCCAGCCTTATGGGAATAGGGGAAAAACTGTTTTTT
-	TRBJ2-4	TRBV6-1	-	CASSDSAKNIQYF	TGCGCCAGCTCGGATTCAGCCAAAAACATTCAGTACTTC
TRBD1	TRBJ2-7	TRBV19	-	CASSMWNRGGYEQYF	TGTGCCAGTAGTATGTGGAACAGGGGTGGGTACGAGCAGTACTTC
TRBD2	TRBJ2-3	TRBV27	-	CASSLGLAGPTDTQYF	TGTGCCAGCAGTTTAGGACTAGCGGGGCCCACAGATACGCAGTATTTT
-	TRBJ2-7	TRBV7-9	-	CASSEGGVSGQYF	TGTGCCAGCAGCGAGGGTGGGGTCTCCGGGCAGTACTTC
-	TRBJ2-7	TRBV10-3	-	CAISGTHVDLSYEQYF	TGTGCCATCAGTGGGACCCACGTCGATCTCTCCTACGAGCAGTACTTC
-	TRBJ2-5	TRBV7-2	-	CASSYPQALPQETQYF	TGTGCCAGCAGCTATCCACAGGCGTTACCCCAAGAGACCCAGTACTTC